The 4 T cell receptor beta chains reported below all come from one sample, sequenced in a study of naive and memory T cell subsets. An equimolar mix of two oligonucleotides served as the beta constant-region primer for TRBC1 and TRBC2. Nested alpha and beta constant-region primers with the SP2 primer drove four PCR rounds on ligated cDNA. Each CDR3 protein gets one entry after TCRdb re-called the UMI-ligation and nested PCR reads with MiXCR. Of 95,000 to 150,000 distinct CDR3 sequences in the sample, 30% to 45% are singletons; the top ten hold about 1%. Specimen: central memory CD4+ T cells from blood. These receptors were taken from a human donor in good health.

The chain recombines TRBV27 with TRBJ1-5; 9 nucleotides agree with TRBD1. In germline, CDR1 is MNHEY, CDR2 SMNVEV (reference sequence). The length of the CDR3 is 16 residues. V was clipped by 4 bases and J by 4 bases; unmatched bases: 8. The CDR3 coding sequence is TGTGCCAGCAGTTCGAGCAACAGGGGGCGGAATCAGCCCCAGCATTTT. Amino acid sequence: CASSSSNRGRNQPQHF.

The CDR3, as DNA: TGTGCCAGCAGTGAAGCCCTCAAGTCAGGGGGCTATAATTCACCCCTCCACTTT. It specifies CASSEALKSGGYNSPLHF. The J gene is TRBJ1-6, the V gene TRBV6-1; 7 bases match TRBD1. There are 18 residues in the CDR3. The junction had 8 bases not matched to a gene; V was cut back by 0 bases and J by 3 bases. Germline lookup yields CDR1 MNHNS and CDR2 SASEGT.

This clonotype was found many times. This chain joins TRBV25-1 and TRBJ1-3; D remains ambiguous. CDR1 MGHDK and CDR2 SYGVNS come from the germline V gene. V was clipped by 4 bases and J by 4 bases, with 14 bases between them. CDR3 size: 15 residues. As DNA, the CDR3 is TGTGCCAGCAGTGGACTAAGCATTACGGGAAACACCATATATTTT. This gives the protein CASSGLSITGNTIYF.

This clonotype appeared a few times. V and J are TRBV4-3 and TRBJ2-3; 7 bases agree with TRBD2. Unmatched junction bases numbered 10, after V lost 1 base and J lost 9 bases. Germline lookup yields CDR1 LGHNA and CDR2 YSLEER. CDR3 length: 15 residues. The CDR3: CASSQVGGRAATQYF. The CDR3 region has the DNA TGCGCCAGCAGCCAAGTTGGGGGGAGGGCTGCCACGCAGTATTTT.